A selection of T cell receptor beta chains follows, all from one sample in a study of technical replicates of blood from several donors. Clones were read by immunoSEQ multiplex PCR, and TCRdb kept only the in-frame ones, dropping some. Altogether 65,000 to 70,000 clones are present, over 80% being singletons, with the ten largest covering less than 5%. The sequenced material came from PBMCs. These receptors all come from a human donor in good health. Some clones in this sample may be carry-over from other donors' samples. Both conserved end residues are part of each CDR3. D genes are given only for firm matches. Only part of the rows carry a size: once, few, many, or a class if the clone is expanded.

cdr3_nt: TGTGCCAGCTCACCACCCTTTCCGATCACTCAGTACTTC
cdr3_aa: CASSPPFPITQYF
v_call: TRBV18
clone_size: .
d_call: .
j_call: TRBJ2-5

cdr3_nt: TGCGCCAGCAGCCTCGGATGGGGGGTTGAAGCTTTCTTT
cdr3_aa: CASSLGWGVEAFF
v_call: TRBV4-1
clone_size: .
d_call: .
j_call: TRBJ1-1

cdr3_nt: TGTGCCAGCAGCTTAGAGTGGGGAGGGGAGTACTTC
cdr3_aa: CASSLEWGGEYF
v_call: TRBV7-9
clone_size: .
d_call: TRBD2
j_call: TRBJ2-4

cdr3_nt: TGTGCCAGCAGTGAATCCGGATCTTCCGGGGGAAACACCATATATTTT
cdr3_aa: CASSESGSSGGNTIYF
v_call: TRBV6-1
clone_size: .
d_call: .
j_call: TRBJ1-3

cdr3_nt: TGTGCCAGCAAATTAGGGGCGGTAGACTATGGCTACACCTTC
cdr3_aa: CASKLGAVDYGYTF
v_call: TRBV5-4
clone_size: .
d_call: .
j_call: TRBJ1-2

cdr3_nt: TGTGCCAGCATGGGCGGGACTAGATCCCTAAACATTCAGTACTTC
cdr3_aa: CASMGGTRSLNIQYF
v_call: TRBV2
clone_size: .
d_call: TRBD2
j_call: TRBJ2-4

cdr3_nt: TGTGCCAGCAGCTTGGACAGGGGTTCCGCTGAAGCTTTCTTT
cdr3_aa: CASSLDRGSAEAFF
v_call: TRBV5-4
clone_size: .
d_call: TRBD1
j_call: TRBJ1-1

cdr3_nt: TGTGCCAGCAGCTTGGGAGGGGGGTACACTGAAGCTTTCTTT
cdr3_aa: CASSLGGGYTEAFF
v_call: TRBV7-2
clone_size: .
d_call: .
j_call: TRBJ1-1

cdr3_nt: TGTGCCAGCAGCTCTACAGGGGAAGTCGTCTCCGAGCAGTACTTC
cdr3_aa: CASSSTGEVVSEQYF
v_call: TRBV7-3
clone_size: .
d_call: TRBD1
j_call: TRBJ2-7

cdr3_nt: TGTGCCAGCAGTTTCCCCGGGGAGCCTTTCCCCCTCCACTTT
cdr3_aa: CASSFPGEPFPLHF
v_call: TRBV6-6
clone_size: few
d_call: .
j_call: TRBJ1-6

cdr3_nt: TGTGCCAGCAGCCAAGATCGCGGACTAGCGGTTTACAATGAGCAGTTCTTC
cdr3_aa: CASSQDRGLAVYNEQFF
v_call: TRBV4-2
clone_size: .
d_call: TRBD2
j_call: TRBJ2-1

cdr3_nt: TGTGCCAGCAGCGTAGGAGCGGGAGCCTACAATGAGCAGTTCTTC
cdr3_aa: CASSVGAGAYNEQFF
v_call: TRBV9
clone_size: few
d_call: TRBD2
j_call: TRBJ2-1

cdr3_nt: TGTGCCAGCAGTATGGGACTAGCGGTCACAGATACGCAGTATTTT
cdr3_aa: CASSMGLAVTDTQYF
v_call: TRBV6-5
clone_size: once
d_call: TRBD2
j_call: TRBJ2-3

cdr3_nt: TGTGCCAGCAGCTTAGGGGCTAGCGTAACTCAGGAGCAGTTCTTC
cdr3_aa: CASSLGASVTQEQFF
v_call: TRBV7-6
clone_size: .
d_call: .
j_call: TRBJ2-1

cdr3_nt: TGTGCCAGCAGCCTGGAGTTTTGGGGACAACATTACGTGAACACTGAAGCTTTCTTT
cdr3_aa: CASSLEFWGQHYVNTEAFF
v_call: TRBV5-5
clone_size: .
d_call: .
j_call: TRBJ1-1

cdr3_nt: TGTGCCAGCAGGGGGACTAGCGACAATGAGCAGTTCTTC
cdr3_aa: CASRGTSDNEQFF
v_call: TRBV2
clone_size: .
d_call: TRBD2
j_call: TRBJ2-1